A single sample gave rise to the 10 T cell receptor beta chains below, sequenced in a study of blood T cell repertoires in COVID-19. Clones were sequenced by immunoSEQ multiplex PCR, and TCRdb holds only the in-frame ones, with some missing. The data hold 170,000 or so clones, with around 84% observed a single time. Source material: peripheral blood. These TCRs come from a man over 45 with active or convalescent COVID-19.

The gene calls are TRBV27 and TRBJ2-7; D may be TRBD1 (5 bases). CDR1 and CDR2 (germline): MNHEY, SMNVEV (reference sequence). This CDR3 is built from 15 residues. Trimming removed 6 bases from V and 0 bases from J, with 15 bases in between. The CDR3 DNA follows: TGTGCCAGCAGCCGAACAGGAGAGAGCTCCTACGAGCAGTACTTC. As protein: CASSRTGESSYEQYF.

The sample holds a few counts of this clone. The J gene is TRBJ2-7, the V gene TRBV2; D unresolved. Germline CDR1 is SNHLY and CDR2 is FYNNEI. V gave up 7 bases and J gave up 2 bases, with 9 bases separating them. The CDR3 loop spans 12 amino acids. The CDR3 DNA follows: TGTGCCAGCACACCGGTCACCTACGAGCAGTACTTC. This sequence encodes CASTPVTYEQYF.

The V and J genes are TRBV6-2 or TRBV6-3 and TRBJ1-5, with a possible D match to TRBD1 (5 bases). This CDR3 contains 13 residues. V was shortened by 2 bases and J by 10 bases, with 12 bases between the two germline ends. CDR1 and CDR2 from the germline V gene are MNHEY and SVGEGT. The CDR3 nucleotides read TGTGCCAGCAGTTACGGGACTCCCACACCCCAGCATTTT. It codes for CASSYGTPTPQHF.

The J gene is TRBJ2-5, the V gene TRBV24-1; TRBD2 aligns across 11 bases. The length of the CDR3 is 15 residues. CDR1 and CDR2 (germline): KGHDR, SFDVKD. The trim removed 6 bases at V and 0 bases at J, leaving 2 bases unmatched. CDR3 in amino acids: CATSKLAGDQETQYF. The CDR3, as DNA: TGTGCCACCAGTAAACTAGCGGGGGACCAAGAGACCCAGTACTTC.

The chain joins TRBV21-1 to TRBJ2-3; TRBD2 was called by the table and not checked on the DNA. TRBV21-1 is labeled a pseudogene. The CDR3 is made up of 16 amino acids. CDR3 amino acids: CASSLAVQRGGHTQYF. The CDR3 DNA is TGTGCCAGCAGTCTCGCCGTCCAGCGGGGGGGCCATACGCAGTATTTT.

The V gene is TRBV7-3, the J gene TRBJ2-2; D unclear. Per germline, CDR1 SGHTA and CDR2 FQGTGA. The V end lost 6 bases, the J end lost 7 bases, and 12 bases lay between the germline ends. The CDR3 has 13 residues. CDR3 sequence reads: CASRNVAGGELFF. The CDR3 DNA is TGTGCCAGCAGAAACGTGGCAGGCGGGGAGCTGTTTTTT.

The gene calls are TRBV5-1 and TRBJ1-3, with D perhaps matching TRBD1 (6 bases). CDR3 length: 14 amino acids. The germline V gene encodes CDR1 SGHRS and CDR2 YFSETQ. The V and J ends lost 4 bases and 3 bases respectively, with 11 bases between them. The CDR3 reads CASSAQGGGNTIYF. In DNA form, the CDR3 reads TGCGCCAGCAGCGCACAGGGTGGTGGAAACACCATATATTTT.

The rearrangement uses TRBV4-1 and TRBJ2-5; 7 bases match TRBD1. CDR3 size: 14 residues. Trimming cost V 2 bases and J 4 bases; bases outside gene matches: 4. CDR1 is MGHRA, CDR2 YSYEKL, per germline. The CDR3 DNA reads as TGCGCCAGCAGCCAATTGCCAGGGGGAGAGACCCAGTACTTC. Translating it yields CASSQLPGGETQYF.

V and J are TRBV7-2 and TRBJ2-5; 14 bases match TRBD2. CDR1 is SGHTA, CDR2 FQGNSA, per germline. CDR3 length: 16 residues. Trimming at V came to 5 bases and at J to 4 bases, leaving 6 bases not matched to a gene. CDR3 DNA: TGTGCCAGCAGCCAGAGGACTAGCGGGAGGTTAGAGACCCAGTACTTC. It codes for CASSQRTSGRLETQYF.

The chain couples TRBV11-2 to TRBJ1-1; D not certain. This CDR3 has 13 amino acids. Trimming removed 0 bases from V and 13 bases from J, with 15 bases in between. Germline V gene sequence: CDR1 SGHAT, CDR2 FQNNGV. The CDR3 sequence: CASSLDPRGRLFF. DNA of the CDR3: TGTGCCAGCAGCTTAGATCCCCGTGGCAGGCTTTTCTTT.